This section outlines one T cell receptor beta chain sequence together with its context. Its antigen target is currently unknown. No clone much larger than this one lies a single base away; base qualities are absent. This sample was included in a study of patients and donors after allogeneic stem cell transplantation (dated by TCRdb to about 2020). Library method: RT-PCR. Sequenced on a NextSeq 550. TCRdb reran the public reads through fastp at Q25 and MiXCR, keeping productive beta chains. Every CDR3 protein is listed once, alongside the most common genes and DNA of its rows. The sample table records about 34,000 distinct CDR3 sequences; 37% of these occur just once. The ten largest clones capture over 65% of the sample. From cysteine to phenylalanine, the CDR3 is 15 amino acids long. The read is trimmed to its CDR3 DNA, 45 bases read in frame from base 1. V is reduced by 9 bases and J by 2 bases, leaving a spacing of 18 bases between them. According to the germline V gene, CDR1 reads SGHDT and CDR2 reads YYEEEE.

The sequence is built from TRBV5-6 and TRBJ2-1, with no confident D gene call. Sequencing was done on a sample of blood, either unsorted or a sorted T cell fraction (not recorded which). This receptor was obtained from a human donor who was either an allogeneic HSCT recipient or a stem cell or donor lymphocyte infusion donor (not recorded which). It is not recorded whose cells these are; they may come from a transplant donor. The CDR3 sequence is CATLAHEAPYNEQFF. DNA sequence: TGTGCCACCCTTGCCCATGAGGCTCCCTACAATGAGCAGTTCTTC.